Below, 8 T cell receptor beta chains from the same sample are listed, as sequenced in a study of T cells in Graves' hyperthyroidism and ophthalmopathy. TCR beta CDR3 sequences were amplified from RNA transcripts. When the TCR CDR3 underwent first-round RT-PCR, the HTBI primer set was used. TCRdb called the multiplex PCR reads again in MiXCR, with one record for every CDR3 protein. In the table there are about 510,000 distinct CDR3 sequences, roughly 45% of which are singletons. Sequencing was carried out using peripheral blood or thyroid tissue (not recorded which). The origin of the receptors is an adult woman with Graves' disease, either hyperthyroidism or ophthalmopathy (not recorded which).

V and J are TRBV29-1 and TRBJ2-4; D possibly corresponds to TRBD1 (6 bases). From germline, CDR1 is SQVTM and CDR2 ANQGSEA. CDR3 length: 13 residues. Trimming removed 4 bases from V and 2 bases from J, with 9 bases in between. CDR3 nucleotide sequence: TGCAGCGTTGCAACAGGGTCCAAAAACATTCAGTACTTC. It codes for CSVATGSKNIQYF.

The V and J genes are TRBV7-9 and TRBJ2-7; 7 bases map to TRBD2. There are 16 residues in the CDR3. V lost 3 bases and J lost 10; bases outside the gene matches: 18. Per the germline V gene, CDR1 is SEHNR and CDR2 is FQNEAQ (reference sequence). CDR3 sequence: CASSLEPGLLTTRQYF. CDR3 coding DNA: TGTGCCAGCAGCTTGGAGCCGGGACTATTAACTACGAGACAGTACTTC.

This chain uses TRBV6-1 with TRBJ2-7; 7 bases fit TRBD1. Germline V CDR1 and CDR2: MNHNS, SASEGT. The CDR3 is made up of 16 amino acids. V gave up 2 bases and J gave up 5 bases; unmatched junction bases: 12. CDR3 protein: CASSERRGQDSNEQYF. CDR3 bases: TGTGCCAGCAGTGAAAGAAGAGGACAGGACTCTAACGAGCAGTACTTC.

The chain combines TRBV5-6 with TRBJ2-2, with 11 bases identical to TRBD2. The length of the CDR3 is 18 residues. V lost 2 bases, J lost 8 bases, and 14 bases stayed unmatched. Germline CDR1 reads SGHDT; CDR2 reads YYEEEE. CDR3 residues: CASSFMALAGGLSGELFF. In DNA, the CDR3 is TGTGCCAGCAGCTTCATGGCCCTAGCGGGAGGTTTATCTGGGGAGCTGTTTTTT.

This clonotype came up many times. The chain recombines TRBV24-1 with TRBJ2-5; 9 bases align to TRBD1. CDR1 is KGHDR and CDR2 is SFDVKD in the germline V gene. This CDR3 is 15 amino acids long. V trimming: 9 bases; J trimming: 5 bases; junction bases outside the gene matches: 12. In nucleotides, the CDR3 is TGTGCCACCGAGGGAACCACAGGGGGCATGGAGACCCAGTACTTC. Translated: CATEGTTGGMETQYF.

About this clonotype itself: Being one base from a much bigger clone, this may be a read error. J is TRBJ1-2 and V is TRBV5-8; no firm D call. Trimming removed 6 bases at V and 1 base at J, with 10 bases between. The CDR3 totals 13 residues. Per germline, CDR1 SGHTS and CDR2 YDEGEE. CDR3 in amino acids: CASNRRDNYGYTF. For the CDR3, the DNA is TGTGCCAGCAACCGTCGGGATAACTATGGCTACACCTTC.

Turning to this clonotype: Germline is not matched at one junction end, which may reflect a read error. This chain uses TRBV10-2 with TRBJ2-7; 9 nucleotides align to TRBD1. Germline loops: CDR1 WSHSY, CDR2 SAAADI. The CDR3 is 16 residues long. The chain's CDR3 is CASSQFPGTGPYEQYF. The CDR3 nucleotides are TGTGCCAGCAGTCAATTTCCCGGGACAGGGCCCTACGAGCAGTACTTC.

The chain links TRBV20-1 to TRBJ2-7; D ambiguous. The germline V and J ends were trimmed by 6 bases and 9 bases, with 15 bases remaining between them. The CDR3 consists of 11 residues. Germline V gene data show CDR1 as DFQATT and CDR2 as SNEGSKA (reference sequence). The DNA for the CDR3 is TGCAGTGCCGCCGAACCTTCGGGGCAGTACTTC. Translation gives CSAAEPSGQYF.